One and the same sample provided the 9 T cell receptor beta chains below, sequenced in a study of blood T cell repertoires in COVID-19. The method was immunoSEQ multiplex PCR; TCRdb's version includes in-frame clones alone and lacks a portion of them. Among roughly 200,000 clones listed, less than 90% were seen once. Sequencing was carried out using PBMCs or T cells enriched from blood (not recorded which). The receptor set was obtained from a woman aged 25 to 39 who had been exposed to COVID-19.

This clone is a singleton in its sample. The CDR3 sequence: CASRAGTGFYNSPLHF. The CDR3 nucleotides read TGTGCCAGTAGAGCCGGGACAGGGTTCTATAATTCACCCCTCCACTTT. This sequence joins TRBV19 and TRBJ1-6; 9 bases agree with TRBD1. The CDR3 length is 16 residues. Germline CDR1 reads LNHDA; CDR2 reads SQIVND (reference sequence). Trimming cost V 6 bases and J 3 bases; bases outside gene matches: 6. The full variable domain, its missing parts supplied by reference TRBV19 and TRBJ1-6, is DGGITQSPKYLFRKEGQNVTLSCEQNLNHDAMYWYRQDPGQGLRLIYYSQIVNDFQKGDIAEGYSVSREKKESFPLTVTSAQKNPTAFYLCASRAGTGFYNSPLHFGNGTRLTVT.

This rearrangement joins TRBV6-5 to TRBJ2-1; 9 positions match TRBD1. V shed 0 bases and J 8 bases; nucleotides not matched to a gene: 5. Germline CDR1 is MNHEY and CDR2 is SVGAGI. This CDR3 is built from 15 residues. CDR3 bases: TGTGCCAGCAGTTACTCGGGAAGGACAGGGGATGAGCAGTTCTTC. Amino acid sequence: CASSYSGRTGDEQFF.

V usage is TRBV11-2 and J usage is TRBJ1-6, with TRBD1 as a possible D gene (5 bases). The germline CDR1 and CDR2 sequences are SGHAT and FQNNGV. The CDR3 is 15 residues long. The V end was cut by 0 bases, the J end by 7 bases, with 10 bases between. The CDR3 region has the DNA TGTGCCAGCAGCTTAGAGGCGACAGTGAATTCACCCCTCCACTTT. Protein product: CASSLEATVNSPLHF.

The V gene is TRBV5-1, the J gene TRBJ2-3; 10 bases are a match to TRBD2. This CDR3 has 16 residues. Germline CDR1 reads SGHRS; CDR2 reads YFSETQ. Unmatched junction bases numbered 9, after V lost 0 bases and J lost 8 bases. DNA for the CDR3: TGCGCCAGCAGCTTGGTCAGCGGGGGGGCGTTAGGTACGCAGTATTTT. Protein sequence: CASSLVSGGALGTQYF.

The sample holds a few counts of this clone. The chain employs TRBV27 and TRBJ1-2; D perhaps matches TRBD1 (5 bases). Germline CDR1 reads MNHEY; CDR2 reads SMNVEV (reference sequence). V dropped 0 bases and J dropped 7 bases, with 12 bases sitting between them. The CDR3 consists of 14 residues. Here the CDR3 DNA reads TGTGCCAGCAGTTTATCCCCAGGGTCCATTGGCTACACCTTC. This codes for CASSLSPGSIGYTF.

The CDR3 sequence: CASSIQGLVGNTIYF. Here the CDR3 DNA reads TGCGCCAGCAGCATTCAGGGTCTCGTTGGAAACACCATATATTTT. J is TRBJ1-3 and V is TRBV5-1; possibly TRBD1 for D (5 bases). CDR1 is SGHRS and CDR2 is YFSETQ in the germline V gene. This CDR3 spans 15 amino acids. With 4 bases removed from V and 3 bases from J, the gap between germline ends came to 14 bases. Full variable domain (outside the CDR3, taken from reference TRBV5-1 and TRBJ1-3): KAGVTQTPRYLIKTRGQQVTLSCSPISGHRSVSWYQQTPGQGLQFLFEYFSETQRNKGNFPGRFSGRQFSNSRSEMNVSTLELGDSALYLCASSIQGLVGNTIYFGEGSWLTVV.

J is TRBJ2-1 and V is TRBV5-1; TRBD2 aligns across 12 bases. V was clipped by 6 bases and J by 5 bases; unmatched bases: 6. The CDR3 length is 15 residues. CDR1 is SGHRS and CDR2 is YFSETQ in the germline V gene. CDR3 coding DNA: TGCGCCAGCATCCTGGGACTAGCGGGTGACAATGAGCAGTTCTTC. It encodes CASILGLAGDNEQFF.

CDR3 loop: CASSVEGLSYNEQFF. The CDR3 nucleotides are TGTGCCAGCAGCGTAGAGGGGTTGTCCTACAATGAGCAGTTCTTC. The chain uses TRBV9 and TRBJ2-1, with a possible D match to TRBD1 (5 bases). CDR3 length equals 15 residues. The germline V and J ends were trimmed by 0 bases and 1 base, with 8 bases remaining between them. Germline V CDR1 and CDR2: SGDLS, YYNGEE.

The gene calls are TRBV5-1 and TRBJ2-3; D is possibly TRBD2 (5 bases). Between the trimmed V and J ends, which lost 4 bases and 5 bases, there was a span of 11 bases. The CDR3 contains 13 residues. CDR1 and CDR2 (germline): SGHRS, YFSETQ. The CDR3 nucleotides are TGCGCCAGCAGCCCAAACGGACTAGATACGCAGTATTTT. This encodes CASSPNGLDTQYF.